The TCR beta chain under discussion was sequenced for a study of cytomegalovirus exposure and HLA in healthy donors. Study-wide results and caveats: The study put roughly 160 TCR beta chains on its list as cytomegalovirus-associated. Association with HLA alleles at 0.05 false discovery rate was found for roughly 17,000 TCR beta sequences in a later analysis.

13 Jbeta primers and 60 Vbeta primers were used for the PCR. Sequencing used immunoSEQ multiplex PCR; TCRdb keeps in-frame clones, though not all of them. The profile covers over 150,000 clones, with 55% to 70% appearing a single time and around 2.8% taken by the ten largest. Details on this clone: What it binds is unknown.

With 6 bases clipped from V and 1 base from J, the junction kept 5 bases outside the gene matches. This CDR3 has 15 amino acids. Per germline, CDR1 SGDLS and CDR2 YYNGEE. The chain joins TRBV9 to TRBJ2-2, with TRBD2 matching 8 bases. The specimen was PBMCs. This TCR was recovered from a woman between 35 and 50 years old in good health and CMV-seropositive. In nucleotides, the CDR3 is TGTGCCAGCAACTTAGCGGGGCGGAACACCGGGGAGCTGTTTTTT. Amino acids: CASNLAGRNTGELFF.